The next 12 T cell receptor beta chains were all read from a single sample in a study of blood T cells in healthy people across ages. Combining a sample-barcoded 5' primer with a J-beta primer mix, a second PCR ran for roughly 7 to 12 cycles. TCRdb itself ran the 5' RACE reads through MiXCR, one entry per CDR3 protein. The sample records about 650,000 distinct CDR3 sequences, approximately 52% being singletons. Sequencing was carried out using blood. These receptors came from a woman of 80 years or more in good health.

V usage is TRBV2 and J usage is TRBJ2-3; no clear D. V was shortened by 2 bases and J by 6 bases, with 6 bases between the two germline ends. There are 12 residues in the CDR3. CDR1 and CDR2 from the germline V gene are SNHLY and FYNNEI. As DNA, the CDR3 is TGTGCCAGCAGTGAATATGGGGATACGCAGTATTTT. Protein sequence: CASSEYGDTQYF.

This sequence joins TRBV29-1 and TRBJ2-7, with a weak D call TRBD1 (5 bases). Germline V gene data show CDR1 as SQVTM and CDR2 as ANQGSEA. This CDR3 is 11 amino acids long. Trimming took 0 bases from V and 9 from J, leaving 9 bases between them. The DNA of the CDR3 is TGCAGCGTTGAAGACAGGGATACGCAGTACTTC. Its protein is CSVEDRDTQYF.

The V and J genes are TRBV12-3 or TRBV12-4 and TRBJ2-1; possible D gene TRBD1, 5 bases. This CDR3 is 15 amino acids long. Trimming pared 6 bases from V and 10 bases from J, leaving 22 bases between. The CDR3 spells CASSSPDNARREQFF. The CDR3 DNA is TGTGCCAGCAGCTCCCCGGACAATGCCCGGCGGGAGCAGTTCTTC.

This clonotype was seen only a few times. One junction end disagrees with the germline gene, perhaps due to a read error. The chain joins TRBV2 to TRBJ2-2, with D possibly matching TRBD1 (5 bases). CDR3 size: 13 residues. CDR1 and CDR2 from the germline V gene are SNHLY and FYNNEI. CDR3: CAGRVWGTGELFF. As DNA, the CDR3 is TGTGCCGGCAGGGTTTGGGGCACCGGGGAGCTGTTTTTT.

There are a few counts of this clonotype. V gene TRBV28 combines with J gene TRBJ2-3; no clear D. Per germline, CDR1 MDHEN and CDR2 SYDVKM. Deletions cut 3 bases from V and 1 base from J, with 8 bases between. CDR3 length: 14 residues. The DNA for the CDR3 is TGTGCCAGCAGTTTTTATGGGGGCACAGATACGCAGTATTTT. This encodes CASSFYGGTDTQYF.

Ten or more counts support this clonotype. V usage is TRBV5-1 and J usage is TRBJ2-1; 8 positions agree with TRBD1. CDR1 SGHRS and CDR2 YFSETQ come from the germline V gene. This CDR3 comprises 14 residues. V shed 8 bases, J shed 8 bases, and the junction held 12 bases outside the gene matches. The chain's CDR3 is CASRAGTGFYEQFF. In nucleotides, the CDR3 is TGCGCCAGTAGGGCTGGGACAGGTTTCTATGAGCAGTTCTTC.

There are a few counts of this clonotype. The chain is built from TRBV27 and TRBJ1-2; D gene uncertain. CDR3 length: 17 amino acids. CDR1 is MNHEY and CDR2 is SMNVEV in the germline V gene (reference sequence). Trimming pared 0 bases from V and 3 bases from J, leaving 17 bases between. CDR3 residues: CASSLSISGSGHYGYTF. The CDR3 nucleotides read TGTGCCAGCAGTTTATCGATTTCGGGGTCGGGTCACTATGGCTACACCTTC.

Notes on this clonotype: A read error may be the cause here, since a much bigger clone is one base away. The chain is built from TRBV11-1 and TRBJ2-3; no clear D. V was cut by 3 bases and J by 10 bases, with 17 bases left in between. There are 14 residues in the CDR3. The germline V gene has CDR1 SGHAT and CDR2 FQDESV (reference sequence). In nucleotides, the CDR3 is TGTGCCAGCAGCTTTGAACGGAGCACCTATGCGCAGTATTTT. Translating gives CASSFERSTYAQYF.

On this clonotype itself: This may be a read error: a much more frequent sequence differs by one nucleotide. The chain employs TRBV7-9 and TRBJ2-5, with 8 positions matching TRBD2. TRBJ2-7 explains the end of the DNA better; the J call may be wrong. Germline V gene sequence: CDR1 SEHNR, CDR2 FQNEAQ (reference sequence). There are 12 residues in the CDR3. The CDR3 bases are TGTGCCAGCAGTGAGCGGGGGAACGAGCAGTACTTC. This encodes CASSERGNEQYF.

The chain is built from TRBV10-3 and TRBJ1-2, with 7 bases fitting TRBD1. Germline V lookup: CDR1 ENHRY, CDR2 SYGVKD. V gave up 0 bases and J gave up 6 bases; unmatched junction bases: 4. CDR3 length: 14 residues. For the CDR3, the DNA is TGTGCCATCAGTGAGTCGGGGACAGCGAATGGCTACACCTTC. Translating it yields CAISESGTANGYTF.

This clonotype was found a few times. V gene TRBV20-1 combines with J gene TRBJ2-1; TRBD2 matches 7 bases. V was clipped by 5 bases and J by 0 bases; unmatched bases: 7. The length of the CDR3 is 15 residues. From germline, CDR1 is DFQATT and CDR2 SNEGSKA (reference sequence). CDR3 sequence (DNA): TGCAGTGCTTTCGCTAGCGGCAGCTCCTACAATGAGCAGTTCTTC. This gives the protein CSAFASGSSYNEQFF.

This chain's CDR3 is CASSPDGGFYGYTF. The DNA of the CDR3 is TGTGCCAGCAGCCCCGACGGGGGATTCTATGGCTACACCTTC. The genes are TRBV9 and TRBJ1-2; perhaps TRBD1 as D (5 bases). This CDR3 has 14 amino acids. Trimming cost V 4 bases and J 4 bases, with 14 bases left between them. Germline V gives CDR1 SGDLS, CDR2 YYNGEE.